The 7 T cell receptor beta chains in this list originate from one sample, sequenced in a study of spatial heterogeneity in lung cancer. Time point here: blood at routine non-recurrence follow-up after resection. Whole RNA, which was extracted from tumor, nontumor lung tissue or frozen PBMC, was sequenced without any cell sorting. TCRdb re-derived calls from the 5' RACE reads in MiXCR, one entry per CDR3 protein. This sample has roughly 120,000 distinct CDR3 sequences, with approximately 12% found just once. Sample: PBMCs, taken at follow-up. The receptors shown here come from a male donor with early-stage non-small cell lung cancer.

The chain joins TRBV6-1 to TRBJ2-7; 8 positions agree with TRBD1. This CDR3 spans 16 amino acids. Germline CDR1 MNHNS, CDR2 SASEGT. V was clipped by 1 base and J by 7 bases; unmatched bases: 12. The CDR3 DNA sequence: TGTGCCAGCAGTGAAGTCCTGGGACAGGTCGTGGGGGAGCAGTACTTC. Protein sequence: CASSEVLGQVVGEQYF.

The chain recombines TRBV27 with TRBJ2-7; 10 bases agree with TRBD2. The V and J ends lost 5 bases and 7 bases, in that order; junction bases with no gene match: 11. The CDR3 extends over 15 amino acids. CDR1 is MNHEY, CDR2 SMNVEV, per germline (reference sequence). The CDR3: CASSPSAGGRVEQYF. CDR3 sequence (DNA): TGTGCCAGCAGTCCCTCAGCGGGGGGGCGGGTTGAGCAGTACTTC.

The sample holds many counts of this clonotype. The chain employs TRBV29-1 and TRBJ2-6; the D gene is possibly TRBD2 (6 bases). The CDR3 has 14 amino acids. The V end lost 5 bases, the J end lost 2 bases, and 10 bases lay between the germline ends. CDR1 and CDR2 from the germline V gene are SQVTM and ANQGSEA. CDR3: CSVLGGTGANVLTF. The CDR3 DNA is TGCAGCGTTCTGGGGGGTACTGGGGCCAACGTCCTGACTTTC.

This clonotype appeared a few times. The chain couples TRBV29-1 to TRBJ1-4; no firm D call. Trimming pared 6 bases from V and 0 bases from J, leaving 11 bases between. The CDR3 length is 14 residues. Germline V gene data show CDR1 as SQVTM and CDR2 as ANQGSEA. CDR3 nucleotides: TGCAGCGTCGTGAGCGGACCAACTAATGAAAAACTGTTTTTT. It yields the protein CSVVSGPTNEKLFF.

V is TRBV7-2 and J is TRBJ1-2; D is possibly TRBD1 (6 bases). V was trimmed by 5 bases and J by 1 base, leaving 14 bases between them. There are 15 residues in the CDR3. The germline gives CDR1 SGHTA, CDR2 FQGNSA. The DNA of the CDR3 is TGTGCCAGCAGCGTTGACAGGACGCTTAACTATGGCTACACCTTC. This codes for CASSVDRTLNYGYTF.

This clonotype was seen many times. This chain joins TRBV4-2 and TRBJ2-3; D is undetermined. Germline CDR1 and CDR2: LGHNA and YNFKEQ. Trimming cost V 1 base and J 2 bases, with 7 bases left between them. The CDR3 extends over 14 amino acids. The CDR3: CASSQGPNTDTQYF. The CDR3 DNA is TGTGCCAGCAGCCAAGGTCCCAACACAGATACGCAGTATTTT.

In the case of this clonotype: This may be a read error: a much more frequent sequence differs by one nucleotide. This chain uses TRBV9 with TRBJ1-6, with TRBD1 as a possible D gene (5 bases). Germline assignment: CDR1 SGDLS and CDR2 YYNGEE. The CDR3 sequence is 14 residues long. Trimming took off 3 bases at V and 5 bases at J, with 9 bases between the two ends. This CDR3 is CASSAGRNNSPLHF. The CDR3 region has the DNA TGTGCCAGCAGCGCGGGACGGAATAATTCACCCCTCCACTTT.